A selection of T cell receptor beta chains follows, all from one sample in a study of CD8 T cells in ankylosing spondylitis. TCRdb re-analysed the 5' RACE reads in MiXCR, keeping a single row per CDR3 protein. The table records some 450,000 distinct CDR3 sequences, roughly 17% of them present only once. What was sequenced was blood, either unsorted or a sorted T cell fraction (not recorded which). The receptors originated from a male donor with ankylosing spondylitis. CDR3s include the opening cysteine and the closing phenylalanine or tryptophan. The order of the fields is V gene, J gene, D gene, clone size, CDR3 length, CDR3 protein, CDR3 DNA. A D gene is named only where the DNA matches it firmly. Clone sizes are given selectively: once, few, many, or a class where the clone is expanded.

TRBV11-2	TRBJ1-6	.	few	18	CASSLDSTGYSYNSPLHF	TGTGCCAGCAGCTTAGATAGTACAGGGTACTCCTATAATTCACCCCTCCACTTT
TRBV7-6	TRBJ2-1	.	few	17	CASSSTAKPLSYNEQFF	TGTGCCAGCAGCTCGACAGCCAAACCACTTTCCTACAATGAGCAGTTCTTC
TRBV7-3	TRBJ2-1	.	few	14	CASSLNSLVHEQFF	TGTGCCAGCAGCTTAAATTCACTAGTCCATGAGCAGTTCTTC
TRBV19	TRBJ1-2	.	once	11	CATVDREKYTF	TGTGCCACCGTGGATAGGGAGAAGTACACCTTC
TRBV20-1	TRBJ2-1	.	.	12	CSARAGTSLQFF	TGCAGTGCTAGGGCCGGGACGAGTCTACAGTTCTTC
TRBV12-3/TRBV12-4	TRBJ1-1	.	.	15	CASSPRVGARTEAFF	TGTGCCAGCAGTCCCCGAGTAGGGGCTCGAACTGAAGCTTTCTTT
TRBV6-1	TRBJ2-7	TRBD1	few	13	CASSPDRVYEQYF	TGTGCCAGCAGTCCGGACAGGGTCTACGAGCAGTACTTC
TRBV7-2	TRBJ2-6	.	.	16	CASSFLGSHGANVLTF	TGTGCCAGCAGCTTCTTAGGATCTCATGGGGCCAACGTCCTGACTTTC
TRBV5-1	TRBJ2-2	TRBD1	few	16	CASSLGLTGAIGELFF	TGCGCCAGCAGCTTGGGCCTGACAGGGGCTATAGGGGAGCTGTTTTTT
TRBV29-1	TRBJ2-7	.	many	12	CSVEASHYEQYF	TGCAGCGTTGAAGCTTCCCACTACGAGCAGTACTTC
TRBV24-1	TRBJ1-5	.	.	12	CATSDANQPQHF	TGTGCCACCAGTGACGCTAATCAGCCCCAGCATTTT
TRBV7-3	TRBJ2-1	.	few	14	CASSLNPGAPRQFF	TGTGCCAGCAGCTTAAACCCGGGGGCCCCCAGGCAGTTCTTC
TRBV12-3/TRBV12-4	TRBJ2-2	.	.	14	CASRFKENTGELFF	TGTGCCAGCAGATTCAAGGAGAACACCGGGGAGCTGTTTTTT
TRBV30	TRBJ2-1	.	few	11	CAWSVSGEQFF	TGTGCCTGGAGTGTATCTGGTGAGCAGTTCTTC
TRBV6-5	TRBJ1-5	.	few	15	CASSHGGRDNQPQHF	TGTGCCAGCAGTCACGGGGGGAGGGACAATCAGCCCCAGCATTTT
TRBV11-2	TRBJ2-3	.	.	15	CASRPGRGYPDTQYF	TGTGCCAGCAGACCCGGTAGGGGATACCCAGATACGCAGTATTTT
TRBV12-3/TRBV12-4	TRBJ2-4	TRBD2	many	16	CASSLSSTGGKNIQYF	TGTGCCAGCAGTTTAAGCTCTACCGGGGGGAAAAACATTCAGTACTTC
TRBV6-1	TRBJ2-2	.	few	13	CASEQGDTGELFF	TGTGCCAGCGAACAGGGTGACACCGGGGAGCTGTTTTTT
TRBV24-1	TRBJ2-5	TRBD2	.	15	CATSGRTSGTETQYF	TGTGCCACCAGTGGTAGAACTAGCGGGACGGAGACCCAGTACTTC
TRBV12-3/TRBV12-4	TRBJ2-7	.	many	14	CASSFLVSSYEQYF	TGTGCCAGCAGTTTTTTAGTGAGCTCCTACGAGCAGTACTTC
TRBV20-1	TRBJ2-1	.	few	12	CSARAVHNEQFF	TGCAGTGCTAGGGCGGTCCACAATGAGCAGTTCTTC
TRBV6-1	TRBJ2-2	.	once	13	CASTPGDTGELFF	TGTGCCAGCACCCCGGGGGACACCGGGGAGCTGTTTTTT
TRBV29-1	TRBJ1-1	.	few	12	CSVEEHGGEAFF	TGCAGCGTTGAAGAGCATGGGGGTGAAGCTTTCTTT
TRBV10-3	TRBJ2-3	.	.	15	CAIRAGNSPTDTQYF	TGTGCCATCAGAGCAGGGAACTCCCCCACAGATACGCAGTATTTT
TRBV5-1	TRBJ2-1	TRBD2	many	15	CASSPVAGEYNEQFF	TGCGCCAGCAGCCCGGTAGCGGGGGAGTACAATGAGCAGTTCTTC
TRBV6-5	TRBJ2-6	.	.	14	CASSYLPGANVLTF	TGTGCCAGCAGTTACCTGCCGGGGGCCAACGTCCTGACTTTC
TRBV10-3	TRBJ2-1	.	few	21	CAISESLGQGATSGRRSEQFF	TGTGCCATCAGTGAGTCACTGGGGCAGGGGGCCACTAGCGGTCGTCGTAGTGAGCAGTTCTTC
TRBV7-8	TRBJ2-3	TRBD2	few	16	CASSLGGGRATDTQYF	TGTGCCAGCAGCCTAGGGGGCGGGAGGGCCACAGATACGCAGTATTTT
TRBV20-1	TRBJ2-7	.	few	12	CSARRQAYEQYF	TGCAGTGCTAGGCGGCAGGCCTACGAGCAGTACTTC
TRBV12-3/TRBV12-4	TRBJ2-1	.	many	16	CASRQRGLSSYNEQFF	TGTGCCAGCAGGCAACGGGGCCTCAGCTCCTACAATGAGCAGTTCTTC
TRBV3-1	TRBJ2-1	.	few	15	CASSQFGIESDEQFF	TGTGCCAGCAGCCAATTCGGGATAGAGAGCGATGAGCAGTTCTTC
TRBV7-9	TRBJ2-7	.	few	12	CASSGRNYEQYF	TGTGCCAGCAGCGGCCGGAACTACGAGCAGTACTTC
TRBV12-3/TRBV12-4	TRBJ1-2	.	.	15	CASKIWDGFNYGYTF	TGTGCCAGCAAAATCTGGGACGGCTTTAACTATGGCTACACCTTC
TRBV27	TRBJ1-5	TRBD1	many	16	CASRFTGGSGNQPQHF	TGTGCCAGCAGATTCACAGGGGGCTCGGGCAATCAGCCCCAGCATTTT
TRBV24-1	TRBJ2-5	.	few	16	CATSDTRSGPQETQYF	TGTGCCACCAGTGATACTCGGTCCGGGCCTCAAGAGACCCAGTACTTC
TRBV28	TRBJ2-7	TRBD1	few	15	CASITGGKRVYEQYF	TGTGCCAGTATCACAGGGGGCAAGAGGGTCTACGAGCAGTACTTC
TRBV20-1	TRBJ1-2	.	.	11	CSAIWGGGYTF	TGCAGTGCCATCTGGGGGGGCGGCTACACCTTC
TRBV4-1	TRBJ1-2	.	.	15	CASSQGNRDNYGYTF	TGCGCCAGCAGCCAAGGAAACAGGGATAACTATGGCTACACCTTC
TRBV4-1	TRBJ2-2	.	few	17	CASSQPFGARRTGELFF	TGCGCCAGCAGCCAACCCTTTGGGGCTAGACGCACCGGGGAGCTGTTTTTT
TRBV3-1	TRBJ1-1	.	few	16	CASSQDQNSWNTEAFF	TGTGCCAGCAGCCAAGATCAAAACAGCTGGAACACTGAAGCTTTCTTT
TRBV18	TRBJ1-5	.	.	13	CASSASPDQPQHF	TGTGCCAGCTCCGCAAGCCCAGATCAGCCCCAGCATTTT
TRBV4-1	TRBJ2-5	.	.	16	CASSLRRRPAQETQYF	TGCGCCAGCAGCCTTCGCCGTCGTCCGGCTCAAGAGACCCAGTACTTC
TRBV28	TRBJ1-2	.	few	16	CASSSHPTTENYGYTF	TGTGCCAGCAGTTCCCACCCCACGACCGAGAACTATGGCTACACCTTC
TRBV5-6	TRBJ2-3	TRBD1	.	15	CASSGGQVSTDTQYF	TGTGCCAGCAGCGGCGGACAGGTCAGCACAGATACGCAGTATTTT
TRBV7-2	TRBJ2-7	TRBD2	few	15	CASSLALAPDYEQYF	TGTGCCAGCAGCTTAGCACTAGCGCCAGATTACGAGCAGTACTTC
TRBV28	TRBJ2-7	.	few	15	CASSLERTQPYEQYF	TGTGCCAGCAGTTTGGAGAGAACACAACCCTACGAGCAGTACTTC
TRBV7-2	TRBJ1-1	.	many	13	CASSLVRDTEAFF	TGTGCCAGCAGCTTAGTCCGGGACACTGAAGCTTTCTTT
TRBV10-2	TRBJ2-2	.	few	13	CASTLLVTGELFF	TGCGCCAGCACTTTACTAGTCACCGGGGAGCTGTTTTTT
TRBV3-1	TRBJ2-1	.	.	14	CASSDSRDNHEQFF	TGTGCCAGCAGCGACTCAAGGGACAACCATGAGCAGTTCTTC
TRBV7-7	TRBJ2-1	.	many	13	CASSPMVASEQFF	TGTGCTAGCAGCCCCATGGTAGCCTCTGAGCAGTTCTTC
TRBV29-1	TRBJ1-1	.	many	11	CSVGSRGKAFF	TGCAGCGTTGGGTCTCGGGGGAAGGCTTTCTTT
TRBV6-7	TRBJ2-7	TRBD1	.	15	CASSQDRGRIYEQYF	TGTGCCAGCAGCCAGGACAGGGGGCGGATCTACGAGCAGTACTTC
TRBV9	TRBJ2-7	TRBD2	.	15	CASSVGGTNSYEQYF	TGTGCCAGCAGCGTAGGGGGGACTAATTCCTACGAGCAGTACTTC
TRBV7-2	TRBJ2-1	TRBD2	.	16	CASSRRGGSSYNEQFF	TGTGCCAGCAGCCGCCGCGGGGGAAGCTCCTACAATGAGCAGTTCTTC
TRBV14	TRBJ1-1	.	.	13	CASSQSKVTEAFF	TGTGCCAGCAGCCAGAGCAAGGTCACTGAAGCTTTCTTT
TRBV25-1	TRBJ2-2	.	once	14	CASSDLRITGELFF	TGTGCCAGTTCCGACCTTAGAATTACCGGGGAGCTGTTTTTT
TRBV20-1	TRBJ2-7	.	few	13	CSAQGPGSYEQYF	TGCAGTGCCCAGGGGCCAGGTTCCTACGAGCAGTACTTC
TRBV11-2	TRBJ1-1	.	.	13	CASSSQGFGEAFF	TGTGCCAGCAGCTCACAGGGATTCGGGGAAGCTTTCTTT